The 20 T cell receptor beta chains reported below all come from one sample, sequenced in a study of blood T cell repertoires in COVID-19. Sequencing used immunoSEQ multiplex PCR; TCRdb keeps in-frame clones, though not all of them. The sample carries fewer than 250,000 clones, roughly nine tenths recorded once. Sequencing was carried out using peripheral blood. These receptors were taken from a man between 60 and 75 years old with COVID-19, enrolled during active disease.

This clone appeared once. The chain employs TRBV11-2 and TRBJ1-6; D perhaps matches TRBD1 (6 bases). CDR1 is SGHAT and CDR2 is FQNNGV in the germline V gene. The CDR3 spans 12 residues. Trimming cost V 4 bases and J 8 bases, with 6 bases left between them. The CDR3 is CASSWTDSPLHF. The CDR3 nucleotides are TGTGCCAGCAGCTGGACAGATTCACCCCTCCACTTT.

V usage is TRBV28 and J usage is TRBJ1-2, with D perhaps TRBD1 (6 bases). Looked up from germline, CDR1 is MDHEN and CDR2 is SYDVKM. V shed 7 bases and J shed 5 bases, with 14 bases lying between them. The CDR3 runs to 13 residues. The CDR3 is CASNSGTLYGYTF. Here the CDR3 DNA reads TGTGCCAGCAACTCCGGGACACTTTATGGCTACACCTTC.

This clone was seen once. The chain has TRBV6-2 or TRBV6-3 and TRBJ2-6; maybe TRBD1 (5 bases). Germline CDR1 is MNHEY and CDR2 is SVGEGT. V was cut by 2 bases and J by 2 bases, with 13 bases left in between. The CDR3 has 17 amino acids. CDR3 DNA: TGTGCCAGCAGTTACGTCCAGGGAACCACTGGGGCCAACGTCCTGACTTTC. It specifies CASSYVQGTTGANVLTF.

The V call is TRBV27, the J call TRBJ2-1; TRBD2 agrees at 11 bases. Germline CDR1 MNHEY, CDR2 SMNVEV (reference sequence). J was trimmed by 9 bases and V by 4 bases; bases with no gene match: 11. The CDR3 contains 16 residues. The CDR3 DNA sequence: TGTGCCAGCAGTTCCCCCGGTTTAGCGGGAGGGGTTGAGCAGTTCTTC. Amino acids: CASSSPGLAGGVEQFF.

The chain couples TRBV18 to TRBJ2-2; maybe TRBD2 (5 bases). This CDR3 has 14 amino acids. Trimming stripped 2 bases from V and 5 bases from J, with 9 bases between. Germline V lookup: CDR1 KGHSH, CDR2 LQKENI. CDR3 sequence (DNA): TGTGCCAGCTCACCAGCGGACTTAACCGGGGAGCTGTTTTTT. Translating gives CASSPADLTGELFF.

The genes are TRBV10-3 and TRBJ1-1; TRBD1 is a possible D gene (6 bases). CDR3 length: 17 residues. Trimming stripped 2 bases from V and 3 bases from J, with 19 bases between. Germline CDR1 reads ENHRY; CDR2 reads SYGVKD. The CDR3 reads CAISETGSSGLDTEAFF. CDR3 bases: TGTGCCATCAGTGAGACAGGGTCGAGTGGTCTGGACACTGAAGCTTTCTTT.

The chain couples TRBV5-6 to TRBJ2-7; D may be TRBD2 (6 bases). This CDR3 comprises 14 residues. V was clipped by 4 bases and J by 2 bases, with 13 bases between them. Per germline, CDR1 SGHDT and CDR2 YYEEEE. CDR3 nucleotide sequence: TGTGCCAGCAGCGGGGAGGACGGGCCCTACGAGCAGTACTTC. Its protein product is CASSGEDGPYEQYF.

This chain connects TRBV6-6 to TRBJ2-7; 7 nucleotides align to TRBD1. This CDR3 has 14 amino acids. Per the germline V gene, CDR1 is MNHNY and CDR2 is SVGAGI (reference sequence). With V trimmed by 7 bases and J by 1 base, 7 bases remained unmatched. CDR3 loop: CASNKGTVSYEQYF. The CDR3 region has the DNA TGTGCCAGCAACAAAGGGACAGTTTCCTACGAGCAGTACTTC.

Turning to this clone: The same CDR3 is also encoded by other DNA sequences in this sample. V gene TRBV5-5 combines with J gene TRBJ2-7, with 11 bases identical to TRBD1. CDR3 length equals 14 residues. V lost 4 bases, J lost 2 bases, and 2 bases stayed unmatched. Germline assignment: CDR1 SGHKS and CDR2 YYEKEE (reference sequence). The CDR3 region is CASSLGQGAYEQYF. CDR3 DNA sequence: TGTGCCAGCAGCCTGGGACAGGGGGCCTACGAGCAGTACTTC.

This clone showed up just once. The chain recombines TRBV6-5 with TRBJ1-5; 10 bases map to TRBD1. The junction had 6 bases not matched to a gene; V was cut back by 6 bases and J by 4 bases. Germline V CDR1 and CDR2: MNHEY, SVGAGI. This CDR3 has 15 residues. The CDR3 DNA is TGTGCCAGCAGACCCGACAGGGGGCGGAATCAGCCCCAGCATTTT. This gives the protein CASRPDRGRNQPQHF.

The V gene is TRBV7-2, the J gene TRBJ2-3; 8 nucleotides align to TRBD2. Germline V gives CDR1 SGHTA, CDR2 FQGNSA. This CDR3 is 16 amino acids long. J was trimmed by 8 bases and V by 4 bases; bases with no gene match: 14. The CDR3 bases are TGTGCCAGCAGCTCCCGGGGGGGGTCCGCAGGGCGTACGCAGTATTTT. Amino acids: CASSSRGGSAGRTQYF.

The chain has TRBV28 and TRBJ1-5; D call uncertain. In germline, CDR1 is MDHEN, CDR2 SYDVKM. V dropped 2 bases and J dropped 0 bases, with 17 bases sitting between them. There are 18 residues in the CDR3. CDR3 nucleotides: TGTGCCAGCAGTTTAAGATCCGTCAGTCACTATAGCAATCAGCCCCAGCATTTT. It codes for CASSLRSVSHYSNQPQHF.

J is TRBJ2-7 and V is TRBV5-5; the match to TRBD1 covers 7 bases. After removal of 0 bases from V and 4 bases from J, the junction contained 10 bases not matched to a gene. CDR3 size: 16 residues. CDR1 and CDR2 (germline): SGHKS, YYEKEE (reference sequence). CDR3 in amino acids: CASSLALWDSRYEQYF. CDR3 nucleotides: TGTGCCAGCAGCTTGGCCCTTTGGGACAGCCGTTACGAGCAGTACTTC. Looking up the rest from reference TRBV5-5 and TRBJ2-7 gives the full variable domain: DAGVTQSPTHLIKTRGQQVTLRCSPISGHKSVSWYQQVLGQGPQFIFQYYEKEERGRGNFPDRFSARQFPNYSSELNVNALLLGDSALYLCASSLALWDSRYEQYFGPGTRLTVT.

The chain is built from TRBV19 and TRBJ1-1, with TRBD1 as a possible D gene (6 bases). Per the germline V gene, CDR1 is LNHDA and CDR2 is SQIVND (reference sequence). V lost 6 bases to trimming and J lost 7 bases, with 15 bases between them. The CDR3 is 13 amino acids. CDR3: CASSLNQGREAFF. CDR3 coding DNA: TGTGCCAGTAGCCTAAACCAGGGGCGTGAAGCTTTCTTT.

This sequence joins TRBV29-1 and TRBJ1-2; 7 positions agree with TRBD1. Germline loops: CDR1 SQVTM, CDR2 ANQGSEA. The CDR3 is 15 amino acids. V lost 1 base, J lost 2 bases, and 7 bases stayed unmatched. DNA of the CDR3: TGCAGCGTTGAAGGGTTGGGACAGCGGAACTATGGCTACACCTTC. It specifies CSVEGLGQRNYGYTF.

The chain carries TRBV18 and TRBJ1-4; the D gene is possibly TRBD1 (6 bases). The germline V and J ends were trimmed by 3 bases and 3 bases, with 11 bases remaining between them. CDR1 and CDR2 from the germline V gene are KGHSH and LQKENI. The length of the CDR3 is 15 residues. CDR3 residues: CASSPQGKPNEKLFF. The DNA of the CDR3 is TGTGCCAGCTCACCTCAGGGGAAGCCTAATGAAAAACTGTTTTTT. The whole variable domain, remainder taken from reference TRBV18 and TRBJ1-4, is NAGVMQNPRHLVRRRGQEARLRCSPMKGHSHVYWYRQLPEEGLKFMVYLQKENIIDESGMPKERFSAEFPKEGPSILRIQQVVRGDSAAYFCASSPQGKPNEKLFFGSGTQLSVL.

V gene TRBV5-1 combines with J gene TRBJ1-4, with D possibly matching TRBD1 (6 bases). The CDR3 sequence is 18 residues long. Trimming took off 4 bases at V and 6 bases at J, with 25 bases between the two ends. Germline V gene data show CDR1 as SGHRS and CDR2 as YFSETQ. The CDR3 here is CASSNRERTGGGYEKLFF. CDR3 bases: TGCGCCAGCAGCAATAGAGAGCGGACGGGAGGGGGATATGAAAAACTGTTTTTT.

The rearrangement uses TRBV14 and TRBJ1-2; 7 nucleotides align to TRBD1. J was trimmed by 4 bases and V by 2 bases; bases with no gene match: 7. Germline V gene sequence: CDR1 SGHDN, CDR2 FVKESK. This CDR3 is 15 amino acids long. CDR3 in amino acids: CASSQQQGKGYGYTF. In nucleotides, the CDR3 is TGTGCCAGCAGCCAACAACAGGGGAAGGGCTATGGCTACACCTTC.

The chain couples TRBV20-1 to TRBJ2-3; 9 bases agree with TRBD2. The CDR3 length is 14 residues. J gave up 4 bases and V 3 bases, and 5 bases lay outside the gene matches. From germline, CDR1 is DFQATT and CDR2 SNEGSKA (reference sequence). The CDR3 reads CSASLREGSDTQYF. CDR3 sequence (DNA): TGCAGTGCTAGTTTGCGGGAGGGCTCAGATACGCAGTATTTT.

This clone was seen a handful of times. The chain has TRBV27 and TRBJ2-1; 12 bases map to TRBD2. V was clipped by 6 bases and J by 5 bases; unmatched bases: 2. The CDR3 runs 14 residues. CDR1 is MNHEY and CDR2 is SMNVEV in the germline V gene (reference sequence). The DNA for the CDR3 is TGTGCCAGCAGGCGACTAGCGGGGGACAATGAGCAGTTCTTC. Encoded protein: CASRRLAGDNEQFF.